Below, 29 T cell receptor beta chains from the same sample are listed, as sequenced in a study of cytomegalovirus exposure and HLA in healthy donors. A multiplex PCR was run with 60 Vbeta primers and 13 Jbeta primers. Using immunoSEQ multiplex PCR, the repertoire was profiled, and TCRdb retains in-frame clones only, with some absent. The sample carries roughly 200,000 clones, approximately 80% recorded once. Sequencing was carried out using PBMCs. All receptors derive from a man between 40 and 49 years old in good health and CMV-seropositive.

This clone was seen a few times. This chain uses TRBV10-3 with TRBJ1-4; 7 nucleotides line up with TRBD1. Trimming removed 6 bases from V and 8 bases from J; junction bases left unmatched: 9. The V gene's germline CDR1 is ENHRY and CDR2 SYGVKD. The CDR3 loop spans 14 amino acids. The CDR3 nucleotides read TGTGCCATCAGCCAGACAGGGAGTCCCGAAAAACTGTTTTTT. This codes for CAISQTGSPEKLFF.

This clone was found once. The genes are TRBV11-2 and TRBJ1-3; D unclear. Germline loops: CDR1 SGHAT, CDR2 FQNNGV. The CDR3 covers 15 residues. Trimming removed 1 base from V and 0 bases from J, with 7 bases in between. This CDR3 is CASSLAPGSGNTIYF. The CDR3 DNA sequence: TGTGCCAGCAGCTTAGCTCCAGGCTCTGGAAACACCATATATTTT. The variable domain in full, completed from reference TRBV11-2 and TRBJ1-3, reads EAGVAQSPRYKIIEKRQSVAFWCNPISGHATLYWYQQILGQGPKLLIQFQNNGVVDDSQLPKDRFSAERLKGVDSTLKIQPAKLEDSAVYLCASSLAPGSGNTIYFGEGSWLTVV.

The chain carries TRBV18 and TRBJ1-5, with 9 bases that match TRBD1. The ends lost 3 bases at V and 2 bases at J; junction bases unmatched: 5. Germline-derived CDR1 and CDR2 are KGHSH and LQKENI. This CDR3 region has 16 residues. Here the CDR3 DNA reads TGTGCCAGCTCACCCTCGGGACAGGGTGGCAATCAGCCCCAGCATTTT. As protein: CASSPSGQGGNQPQHF. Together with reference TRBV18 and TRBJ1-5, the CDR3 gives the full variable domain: NAGVMQNPRHLVRRRGQEARLRCSPMKGHSHVYWYRQLPEEGLKFMVYLQKENIIDESGMPKERFSAEFPKEGPSILRIQQVVRGDSAAYFCASSPSGQGGNQPQHFGDGTRLSIL.

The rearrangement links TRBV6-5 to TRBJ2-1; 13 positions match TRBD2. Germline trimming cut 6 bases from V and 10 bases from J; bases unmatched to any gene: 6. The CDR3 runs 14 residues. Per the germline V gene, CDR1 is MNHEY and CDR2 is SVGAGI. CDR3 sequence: CASRTPGLAGEQFF. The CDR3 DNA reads TGTGCCAGCAGAACACCGGGACTAGCGGGAGAGCAGTTCTTC.

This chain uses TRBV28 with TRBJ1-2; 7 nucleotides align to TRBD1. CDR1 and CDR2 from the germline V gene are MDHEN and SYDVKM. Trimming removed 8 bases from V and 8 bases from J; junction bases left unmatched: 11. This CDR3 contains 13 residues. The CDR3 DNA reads TGTGCCAGCCGGCCCGCAGGGGGTGGCGGCTACACCTTC. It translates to CASRPAGGGGYTF.

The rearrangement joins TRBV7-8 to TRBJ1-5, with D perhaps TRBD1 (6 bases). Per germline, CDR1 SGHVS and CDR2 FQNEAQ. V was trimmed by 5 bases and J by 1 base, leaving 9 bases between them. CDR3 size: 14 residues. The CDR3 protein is CASSPTGSNQPQHF. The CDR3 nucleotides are TGTGCCAGCAGCCCGACAGGAAGCAATCAGCCCCAGCATTTT.

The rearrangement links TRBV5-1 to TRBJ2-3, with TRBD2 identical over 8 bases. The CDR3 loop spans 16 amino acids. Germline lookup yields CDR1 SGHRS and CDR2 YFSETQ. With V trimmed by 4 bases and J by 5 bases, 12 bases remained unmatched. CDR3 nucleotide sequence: TGCGCCAGCAGCCCCAGTTCCCCGGGGGGGCGAGATACGCAGTATTTT. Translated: CASSPSSPGGRDTQYF.

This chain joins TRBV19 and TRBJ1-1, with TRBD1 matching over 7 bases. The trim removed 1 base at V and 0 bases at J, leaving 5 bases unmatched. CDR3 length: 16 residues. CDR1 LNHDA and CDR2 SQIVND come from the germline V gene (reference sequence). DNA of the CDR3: TGTGCCAGTAGTATAGCACAGGGGTTGATGAACACTGAAGCTTTCTTT. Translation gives CASSIAQGLMNTEAFF.

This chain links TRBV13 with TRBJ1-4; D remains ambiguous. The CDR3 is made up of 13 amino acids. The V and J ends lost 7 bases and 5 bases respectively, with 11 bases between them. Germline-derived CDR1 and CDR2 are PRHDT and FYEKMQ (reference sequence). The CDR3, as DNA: TGTGCCAGCAAGAGGCTAACAAATGAAAAACTGTTTTTT. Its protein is CASKRLTNEKLFF.

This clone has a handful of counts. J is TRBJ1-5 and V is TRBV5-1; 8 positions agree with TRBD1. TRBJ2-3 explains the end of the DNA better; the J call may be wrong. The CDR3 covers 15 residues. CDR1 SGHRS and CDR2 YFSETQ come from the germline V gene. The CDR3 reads CASSLGQGANQPQYF. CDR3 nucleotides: TGCGCCAGCAGCTTGGGTCAGGGGGCCAATCAGCCCCAGTATTTT.

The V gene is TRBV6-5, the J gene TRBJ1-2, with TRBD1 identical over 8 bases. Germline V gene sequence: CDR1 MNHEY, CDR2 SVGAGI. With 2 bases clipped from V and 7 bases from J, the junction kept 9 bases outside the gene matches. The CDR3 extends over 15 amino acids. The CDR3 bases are TGTGCCAGCAGTTACGGAACCGGGACAGGAGGTGGCTACACCTTC. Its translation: CASSYGTGTGGGYTF.

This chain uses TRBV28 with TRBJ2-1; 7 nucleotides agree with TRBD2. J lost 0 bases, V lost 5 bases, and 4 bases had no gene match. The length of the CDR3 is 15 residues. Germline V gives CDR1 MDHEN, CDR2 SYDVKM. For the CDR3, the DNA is TGTGCCAGCAGTAGAACTAGCGACTCCTACAATGAGCAGTTCTTC. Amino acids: CASSRTSDSYNEQFF.

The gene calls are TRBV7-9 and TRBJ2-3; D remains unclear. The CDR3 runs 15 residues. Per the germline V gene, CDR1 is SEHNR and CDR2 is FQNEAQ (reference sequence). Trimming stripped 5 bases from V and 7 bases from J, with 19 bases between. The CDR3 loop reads CASSPDSLQGNTQYF. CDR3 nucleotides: TGTGCCAGCAGCCCCGATAGCCTTCAAGGAAATACGCAGTATTTT. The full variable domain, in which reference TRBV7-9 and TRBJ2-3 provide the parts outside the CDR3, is DTGVSQNPRHKITKRGQNVTFRCDPISEHNRLYWYRQTLGQGPEFLTYFQNEAQLEKSRLLSDRFSAERPKGSFSTLEIQRTEQGDSAMYLCASSPDSLQGNTQYFGPGTRLTVL.

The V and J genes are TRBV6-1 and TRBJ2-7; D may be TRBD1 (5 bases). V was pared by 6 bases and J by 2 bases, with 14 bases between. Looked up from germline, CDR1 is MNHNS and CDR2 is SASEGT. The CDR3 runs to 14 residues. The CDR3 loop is CASSRTLQPYEQYF. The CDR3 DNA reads TGTGCCAGCAGCCGGACACTCCAACCCTACGAGCAGTACTTC.

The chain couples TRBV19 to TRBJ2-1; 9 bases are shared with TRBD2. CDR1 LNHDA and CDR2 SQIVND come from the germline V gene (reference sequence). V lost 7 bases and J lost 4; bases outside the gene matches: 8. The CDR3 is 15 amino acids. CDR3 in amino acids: CASNLTSGAYNEQFF. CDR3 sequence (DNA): TGTGCCAGTAATTTGACTAGCGGTGCTTACAATGAGCAGTTCTTC.

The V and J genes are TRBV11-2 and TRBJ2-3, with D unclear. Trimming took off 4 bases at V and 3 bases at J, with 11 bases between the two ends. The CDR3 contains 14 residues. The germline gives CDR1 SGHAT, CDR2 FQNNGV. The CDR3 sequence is CASSYGDRTDTQYF. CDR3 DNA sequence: TGTGCCAGCAGCTACGGTGATCGGACAGATACGCAGTATTTT.

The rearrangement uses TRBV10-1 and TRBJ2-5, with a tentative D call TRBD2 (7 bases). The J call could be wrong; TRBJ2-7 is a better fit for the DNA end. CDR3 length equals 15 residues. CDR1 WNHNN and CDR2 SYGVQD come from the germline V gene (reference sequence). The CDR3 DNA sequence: TGCGCCAGCAGTGGGGGGCTGGGGGGGCTTGACGAGCAGTACTTC. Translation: CASSGGLGGLDEQYF.

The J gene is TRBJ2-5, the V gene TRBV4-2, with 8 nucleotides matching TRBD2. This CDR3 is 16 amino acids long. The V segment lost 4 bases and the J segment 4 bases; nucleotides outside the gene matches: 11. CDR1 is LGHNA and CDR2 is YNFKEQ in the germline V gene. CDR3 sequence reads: CASSPEGPGGAETQYF. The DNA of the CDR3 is TGTGCCAGCAGCCCCGAAGGGCCCGGGGGGGCAGAGACCCAGTACTTC.

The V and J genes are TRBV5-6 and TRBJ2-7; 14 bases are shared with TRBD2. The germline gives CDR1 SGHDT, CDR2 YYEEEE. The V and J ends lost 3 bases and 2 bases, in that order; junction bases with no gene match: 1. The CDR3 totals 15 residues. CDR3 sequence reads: CASSWGLAGAYEQYF. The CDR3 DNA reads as TGTGCCAGCAGCTGGGGACTAGCGGGGGCCTACGAGCAGTACTTC.

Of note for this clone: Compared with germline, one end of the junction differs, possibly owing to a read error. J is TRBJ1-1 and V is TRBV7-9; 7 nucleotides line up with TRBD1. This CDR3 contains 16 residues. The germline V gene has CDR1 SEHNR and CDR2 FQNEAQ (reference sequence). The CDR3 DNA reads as TGTGCCAGCAGCCGCGCGTCGACAGGGTTGAACACTGAATCTTTCTTT. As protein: CASSRASTGLNTESFF.

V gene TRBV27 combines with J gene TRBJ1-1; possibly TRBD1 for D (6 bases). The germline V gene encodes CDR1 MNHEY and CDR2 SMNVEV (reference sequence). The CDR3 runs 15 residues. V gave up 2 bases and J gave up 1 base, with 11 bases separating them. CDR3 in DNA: TGTGCCAGCAGTTTAGGGGGCGGACAGAACACTGAAGCTTTCTTT. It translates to CASSLGGGQNTEAFF.

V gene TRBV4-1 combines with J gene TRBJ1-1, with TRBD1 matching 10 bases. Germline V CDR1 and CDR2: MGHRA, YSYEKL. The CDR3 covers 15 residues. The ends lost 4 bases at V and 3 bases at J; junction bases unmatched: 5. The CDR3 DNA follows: TGCGCCAGCAGCCTTCCGGGGACAGGGGACACTGAAGCTTTCTTT. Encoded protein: CASSLPGTGDTEAFF.

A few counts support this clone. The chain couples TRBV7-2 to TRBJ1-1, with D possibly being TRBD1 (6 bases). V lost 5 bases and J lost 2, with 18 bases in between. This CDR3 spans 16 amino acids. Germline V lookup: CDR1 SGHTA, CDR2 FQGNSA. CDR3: CASSRALVRGNTEAFF. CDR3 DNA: TGTGCCAGCAGCCGAGCTTTAGTCAGGGGTAACACTGAAGCTTTCTTT.

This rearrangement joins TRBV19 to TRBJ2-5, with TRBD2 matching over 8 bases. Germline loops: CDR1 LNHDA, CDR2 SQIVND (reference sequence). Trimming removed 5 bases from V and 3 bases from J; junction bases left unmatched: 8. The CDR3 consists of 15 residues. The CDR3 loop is CASSPKRGPKETQYF. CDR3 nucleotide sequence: TGTGCCAGTAGTCCAAAGCGGGGGCCTAAAGAGACCCAGTACTTC.

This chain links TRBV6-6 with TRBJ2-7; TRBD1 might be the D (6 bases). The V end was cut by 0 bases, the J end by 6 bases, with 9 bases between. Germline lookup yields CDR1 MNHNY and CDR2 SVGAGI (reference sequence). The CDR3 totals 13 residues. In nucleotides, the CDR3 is TGTGCCAGCAGTTACTCACAGGGAAGCGAGCAGTACTTC. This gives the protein CASSYSQGSEQYF.

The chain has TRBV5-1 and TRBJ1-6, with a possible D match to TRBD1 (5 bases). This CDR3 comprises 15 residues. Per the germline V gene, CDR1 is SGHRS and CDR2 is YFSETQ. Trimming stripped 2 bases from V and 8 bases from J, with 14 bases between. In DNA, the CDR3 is TGCGCCAGCAGCTTTGAGGCCAGGGTAGATTCACCCCTCCACTTT. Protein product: CASSFEARVDSPLHF.

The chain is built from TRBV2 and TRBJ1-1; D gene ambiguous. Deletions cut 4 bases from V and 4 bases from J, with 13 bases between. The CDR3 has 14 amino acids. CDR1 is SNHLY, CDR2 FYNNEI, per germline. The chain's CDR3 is CASSAPPRGTEAFF. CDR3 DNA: TGTGCCAGCAGTGCGCCCCCACGGGGCACTGAAGCTTTCTTT. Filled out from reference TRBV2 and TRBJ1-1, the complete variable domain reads EPEVTQTPSHQVTQMGQEVILRCVPISNHLYFYWYRQILGQKVEFLVSFYNNEISEKSEIFDDQFSVERPDGSNFTLKIRSTKLEDSAMYFCASSAPPRGTEAFFGQGTRLTVV.

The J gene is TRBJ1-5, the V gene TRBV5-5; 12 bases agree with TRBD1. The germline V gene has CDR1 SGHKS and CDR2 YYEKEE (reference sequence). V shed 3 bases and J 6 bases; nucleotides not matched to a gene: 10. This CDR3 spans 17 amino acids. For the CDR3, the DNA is TGTGCCAGCAGCTCGATCCCGGGACAGGGGGCTGGTCAGCCCCAGCATTTT. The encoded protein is CASSSIPGQGAGQPQHF.

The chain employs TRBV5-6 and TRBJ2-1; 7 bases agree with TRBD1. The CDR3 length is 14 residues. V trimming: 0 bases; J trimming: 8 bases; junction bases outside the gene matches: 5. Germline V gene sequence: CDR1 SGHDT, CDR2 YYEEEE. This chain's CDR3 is CASSLGRDSHEQFF. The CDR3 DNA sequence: TGTGCCAGCAGCTTGGGTCGGGACAGTCATGAGCAGTTCTTC.